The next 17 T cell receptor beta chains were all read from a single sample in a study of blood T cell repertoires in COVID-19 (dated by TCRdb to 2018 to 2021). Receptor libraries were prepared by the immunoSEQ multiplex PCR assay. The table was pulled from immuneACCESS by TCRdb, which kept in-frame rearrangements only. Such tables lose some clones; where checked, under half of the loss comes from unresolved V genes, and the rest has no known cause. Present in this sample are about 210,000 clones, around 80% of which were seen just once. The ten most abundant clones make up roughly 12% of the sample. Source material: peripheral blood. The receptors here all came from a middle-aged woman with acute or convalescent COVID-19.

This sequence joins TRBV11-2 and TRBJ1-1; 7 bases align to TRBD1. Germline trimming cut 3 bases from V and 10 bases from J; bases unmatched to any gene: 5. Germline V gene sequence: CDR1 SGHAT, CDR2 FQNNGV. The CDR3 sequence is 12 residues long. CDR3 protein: CASSFDRAPAFF. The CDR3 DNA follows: TGTGCCAGCAGCTTCGACAGGGCTCCAGCTTTCTTT. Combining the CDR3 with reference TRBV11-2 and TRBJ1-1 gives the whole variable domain EAGVAQSPRYKIIEKRQSVAFWCNPISGHATLYWYQQILGQGPKLLIQFQNNGVVDDSQLPKDRFSAERLKGVDSTLKIQPAKLEDSAVYLCASSFDRAPAFFGQGTRLTVV.

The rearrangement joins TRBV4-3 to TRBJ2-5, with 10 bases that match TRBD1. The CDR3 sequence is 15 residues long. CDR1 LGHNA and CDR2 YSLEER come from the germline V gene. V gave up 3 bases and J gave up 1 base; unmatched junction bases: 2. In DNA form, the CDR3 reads TGCGCCAGCAGCCAGGGACAGGGGACCCAAGAGACCCAGTACTTC. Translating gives CASSQGQGTQETQYF.

CDR3 nucleotides: TGCGCCAGCAGCCAAGATCGGAATGAGCAGTTCTTC. This sequence encodes CASSQDRNEQFF. The chain links TRBV4-1 to TRBJ2-1; D is undetermined. The CDR3 has 12 residues. Trimming took off 0 bases at V and 7 bases at J, with 4 bases between the two ends. Germline-derived CDR1 and CDR2 are MGHRA and YSYEKL.

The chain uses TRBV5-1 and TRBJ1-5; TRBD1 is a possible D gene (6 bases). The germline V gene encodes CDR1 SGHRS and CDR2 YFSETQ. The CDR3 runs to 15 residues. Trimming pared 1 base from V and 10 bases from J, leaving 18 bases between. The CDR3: CASSLKGVGVSPQHF. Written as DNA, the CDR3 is TGCGCCAGCAGCTTGAAGGGGGTGGGAGTGAGCCCCCAGCATTTT.

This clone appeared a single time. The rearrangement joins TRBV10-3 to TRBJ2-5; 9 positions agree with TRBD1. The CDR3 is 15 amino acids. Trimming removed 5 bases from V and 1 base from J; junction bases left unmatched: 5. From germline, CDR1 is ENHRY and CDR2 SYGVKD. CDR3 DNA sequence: TGTGCCATCAGTACCTCGACAGGGGGCCAAGAGACCCAGTACTTC. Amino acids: CAISTSTGGQETQYF.

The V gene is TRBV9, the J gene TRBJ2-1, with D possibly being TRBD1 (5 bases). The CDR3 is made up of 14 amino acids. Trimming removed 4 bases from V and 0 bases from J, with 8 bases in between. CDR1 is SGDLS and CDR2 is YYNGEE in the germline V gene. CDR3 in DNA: TGTGCCAGCAGCCCCCAGGGCTCCTACAATGAGCAGTTCTTC. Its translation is CASSPQGSYNEQFF.

The CDR3: CASSVDTPAGVKNIQYF. The CDR3, as DNA: TGTGCCAGCAGCGTAGACACTCCAGCGGGGGTCAAAAACATTCAGTACTTC. The chain carries TRBV9 and TRBJ2-4; 8 nucleotides match TRBD2. The CDR3 is made up of 17 amino acids. Germline assignment: CDR1 SGDLS and CDR2 YYNGEE. Trimming cost V 0 bases and J 3 bases; bases outside gene matches: 8.

The chain's CDR3 is CASSGPGQGAGEAFF. The CDR3 nucleotides read TGCGCCAGCAGTGGACCGGGACAGGGGGCGGGTGAAGCTTTCTTT. The V and J genes are TRBV10-1 and TRBJ1-1; 12 bases agree with TRBD1. Germline trimming cut 4 bases from V and 7 bases from J; bases unmatched to any gene: 7. Per the germline V gene, CDR1 is WNHNN and CDR2 is SYGVQD (reference sequence). The CDR3 is made up of 15 amino acids.

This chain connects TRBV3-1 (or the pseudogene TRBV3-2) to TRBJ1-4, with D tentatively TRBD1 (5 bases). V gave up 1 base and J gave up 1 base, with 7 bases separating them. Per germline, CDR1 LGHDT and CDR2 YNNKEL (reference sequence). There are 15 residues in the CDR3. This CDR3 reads CASSQGQLTNEKLFF. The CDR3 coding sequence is TGTGCCAGCAGCCAAGGACAGCTAACTAATGAAAAACTGTTTTTT.

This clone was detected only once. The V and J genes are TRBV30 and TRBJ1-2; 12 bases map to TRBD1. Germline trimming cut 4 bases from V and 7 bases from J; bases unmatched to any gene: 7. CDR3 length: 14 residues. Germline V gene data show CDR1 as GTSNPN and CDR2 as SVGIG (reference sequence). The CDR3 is CAWIPGQGASGYTF. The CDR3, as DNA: TGTGCCTGGATTCCGGGACAGGGGGCCAGTGGCTACACCTTC.

CDR3 loop: CAWSGRHLLAGVDEQYF. The CDR3 DNA sequence: TGTGCCTGGAGTGGACGACACCTACTAGCGGGAGTAGACGAGCAGTACTTC. The chain is built from TRBV30 and TRBJ2-7; 11 nucleotides agree with TRBD2. From germline, CDR1 is GTSNPN and CDR2 SVGIG (reference sequence). This CDR3 region has 17 residues. J gave up 5 bases and V 1 base, and 13 bases lay outside the gene matches.

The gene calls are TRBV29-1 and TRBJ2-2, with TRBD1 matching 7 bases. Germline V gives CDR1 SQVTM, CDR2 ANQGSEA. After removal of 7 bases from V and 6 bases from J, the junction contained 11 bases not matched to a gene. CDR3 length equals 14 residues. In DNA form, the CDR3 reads TGCAGCGCACGGACAGGCCCCATCGCCGGGGAGCTGTTTTTT. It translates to CSARTGPIAGELFF.

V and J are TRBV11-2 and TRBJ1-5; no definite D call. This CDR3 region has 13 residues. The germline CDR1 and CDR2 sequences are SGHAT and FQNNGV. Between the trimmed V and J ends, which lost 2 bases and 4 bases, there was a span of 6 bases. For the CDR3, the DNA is TGTGCCAGCAGCTTACATCGGAATCAGCCCCAGCATTTT. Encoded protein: CASSLHRNQPQHF.

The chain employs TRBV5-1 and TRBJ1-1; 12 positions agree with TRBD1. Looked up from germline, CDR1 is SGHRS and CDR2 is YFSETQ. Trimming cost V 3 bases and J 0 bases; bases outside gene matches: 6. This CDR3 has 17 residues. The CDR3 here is CASSYAGTGGMNTEAFF. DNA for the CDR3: TGCGCCAGCAGCTATGCCGGGACAGGGGGCATGAACACTGAAGCTTTCTTT. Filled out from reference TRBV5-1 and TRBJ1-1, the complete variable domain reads KAGVTQTPRYLIKTRGQQVTLSCSPISGHRSVSWYQQTPGQGLQFLFEYFSETQRNKGNFPGRFSGRQFSNSRSEMNVSTLELGDSALYLCASSYAGTGGMNTEAFFGQGTRLTVV.

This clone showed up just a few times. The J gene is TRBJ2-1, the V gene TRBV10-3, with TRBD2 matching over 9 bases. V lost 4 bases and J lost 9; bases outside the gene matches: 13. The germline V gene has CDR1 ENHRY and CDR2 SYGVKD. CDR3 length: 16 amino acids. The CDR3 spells CAISGKPGLAGSEQFF. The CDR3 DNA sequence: TGTGCCATCAGTGGGAAACCGGGACTAGCCGGTAGTGAGCAGTTCTTC.

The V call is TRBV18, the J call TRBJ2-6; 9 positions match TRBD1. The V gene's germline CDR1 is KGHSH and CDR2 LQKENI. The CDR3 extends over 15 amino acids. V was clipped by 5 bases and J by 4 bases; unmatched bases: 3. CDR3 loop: CASSRTGDGANVLTF. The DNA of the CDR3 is TGTGCCAGCTCAAGGACAGGGGACGGGGCCAACGTCCTGACTTTC.

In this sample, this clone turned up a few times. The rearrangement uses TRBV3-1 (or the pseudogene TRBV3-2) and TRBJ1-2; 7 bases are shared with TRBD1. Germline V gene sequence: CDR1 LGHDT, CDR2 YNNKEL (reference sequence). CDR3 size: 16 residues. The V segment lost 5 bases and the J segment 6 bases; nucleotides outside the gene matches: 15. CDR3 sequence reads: CASSRTGVLLGDGYTF. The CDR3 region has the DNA TGTGCCAGCAGCAGAACAGGGGTTCTGCTTGGGGATGGCTACACCTTC.